The entry below describes one T cell receptor (beta chain). Its antigen is not yet known. Base qualities are missing; no much larger clone stands one base away. This sample was taken from a study of CD8 T cells in Susac syndrome (dated by TCRdb to the late 2010s). Study-level background: The study used repertoire sequencing to test whether antigen drove CD8+ T cell activation and differentiation in Susac syndrome. Clonality of the CD8+ T cell repertoire was compared between roughly twelve healthy donors, approximately 14 Susac syndrome patients and 15 multiple sclerosis patients. What the study reported, not specific to this receptor: The number of individuals in the TCR sequencing and HLA analysis was acknowledged as relatively small.

RNA was extracted with the RNeasy kit and roughly 0.45 to 1 ug was reverse transcribed using random hexamers. TCR beta CDR3 regions were amplified with the immunoSEQ multiplex PCR assay covering 54 Vbeta and 13 Jbeta segments. Bias from PCR amplification was corrected by using a synthetic template baseline for primer optimization and for computational correction. In the authors' own workflow: Only productive sequences were kept, with reads annotated to V, D and J genes according to IMGT and analyzed in immunoSEQ Analyzer. To calculate clonality, Shannon entropy was normalized by log2 of the number of productive unique sequences and then subtracted from one. Public and private clones were assessed among the 100 most prevalent clones of each patient and control. A clone was defined as Susac-specific if it was absent from the healthy and MS cohorts, from around 960 published viral clones and from other ImmuneACCESS disease sequences. TCRdb redid the processing of the public reads, applying fastp at Q25 and MiXCR, and retained in-frame beta chains. Each CDR3 protein appears once, grouped with its most common genes and DNA. TCRdb, not the original authors, processed these V and J calls. The sample table shows 160,000 or so distinct CDR3 sequences, and 95% are seen once. The ten largest clonotypes hold under 0.15% of the sample.

Including cysteine and phenylalanine, the CDR3 has 14 amino acids. The CDR3 DNA has 42 bases and is translated from base 1. Deletion took 7 bases off V and 8 bases off J, with a span of 20 bases between the germline ends. Peripheral blood CD8+ and CD4+ T cells from healthy donors, Susac syndrome patients and multiple sclerosis patients were profiled using high-throughput TCR beta sequencing. Treatment-naive patients with stable or active relapsing-remitting disease fulfilling revised McDonald criteria were used as multiple sclerosis controls. Bulk CD8+ and CD4+ T cells were purified magnetically by negative isolation, whereas CD8+ TEMRA cells were enriched by FACS. Blood was collected in EDTA tubes and processed within 24 hours, with PBMCs isolated through density gradient centrifugation. PBMCs intended for TCR sequencing were cryopreserved in liquid nitrogen and thawed later in a water bath at 37 degrees C. The sorted or isolated CD4+, CD8+ and CD8+ TEMRA cells reached a purity of at least 90%.

The sequencing input was CD8+ T cells from PBMCs. This sequence was found in a human donor with multiple sclerosis. The chain employs TRBV12-3 or TRBV12-4 and TRBJ1-2, with TRBD1 tentatively as D gene (6 bases match). The sequenced DNA: TGTGCCAGCACCACTGGATTGGCAGGGGAGGGCTACACCTTC. This sequence encodes CASTTGLAGEGYTF.